This entry describes one T cell receptor beta chain. This entry comes from a study of OX40 agonist ivuxolimab in advanced cancers. Study background: Patients were dosed with the agonistic anti-OX40 (CD134) antibody ivuxolimab. Dose-escalation patients had hepatocellular carcinoma, melanoma, renal cell or head and neck cancer.

Some clones are missing from TCRdb's copy, which holds only in-frame ones; the method was immunoSEQ multiplex PCR. In the table there are approximately 90,000 clones, nearly 90% of which are singletons. Unmatched junction bases numbered 7, after V lost 8 bases and J lost 4 bases. The CDR3 consists of 14 residues. Germline loops: CDR1 MNHNS, CDR2 SASEGT. The J gene is TRBJ2-1, the V gene TRBV6-1, with 8 bases lining up with TRBD2. Sequenced material: CD4+ or CD8+ T cells sorted from blood, taken in a trial of the OX40 agonist ivuxolimab. The sequence came from an adult with an advanced solid tumor such as melanoma, head and neck, liver or kidney cancer. The CDR3 nucleotides are TGTGCCAGCGAGGGACTAGGGGCTTACAATGAGCAGTTCTTC. Protein sequence: CASEGLGAYNEQFF.